This TCR beta chain comes out of a study of T cell responses to AZD1222 COVID-19 vaccine. Whole-study findings and limits: Baseline antibody screening turned up just six or seven seropositive AZD1222 recipients. White British ancestry dominated among donors, who included more females, and clonal diversity was possibly underestimated. At 160-218 and 743-854, vaccine-associated CD4 TCRs were dominant, and they spanned spike.

Assay used: immunoSEQ multiplex PCR; TCRdb lists only in-frame clones, some missing. This sample has 84,000 or so clones, with about 85% found just once. With 9 bases removed from V and 9 bases from J, the gap between germline ends came to 11 bases. CDR3 length: 10 residues. The sample holds a few counts of this clone. What it binds is not known. V and J are TRBV12-3 or TRBV12-4 and TRBJ1-2; D is possibly TRBD1 (6 bases). This receptor was obtained from an adult in good health. Sequencing was performed on peripheral blood, taken on day 0 of AZD1222 vaccination. CDR3 bases: TGTGCCAGTGGGGACACCCGCTACACCTTC. Amino acid sequence: CASGDTRYTF.